The TCR beta chain under discussion was sequenced for a study of blood T cell repertoires in COVID-19. In the study's own analysis: Reference gene primer amplification gave estimated nucleated cell counts. Profiled with immunoSEQ multiplex PCR; TCRdb holds only in-frame clones, not every one. V, J and clone size reflect that table, while D and trimming were determined from the DNA. The sample includes about 380,000 clones, about 90% of them seen just once. This clonotype was sampled from a woman aged 25 to 39 who had recovered from COVID-19. The specimen was PBMCs or T cells enriched from blood (not recorded which).

As DNA, the CDR3 is TGTGCCATCAGTGCCGGGGTACAGAATAATTCACCCCTCCACTTT. It yields the protein CAISAGVQNNSPLHF. The V and J genes are TRBV10-3 and TRBJ1-6, with no clear D. The length of the CDR3 is 15 residues. V was cut by 4 bases and J by 5 bases, with 12 bases left in between. Per germline, CDR1 ENHRY and CDR2 SYGVKD.